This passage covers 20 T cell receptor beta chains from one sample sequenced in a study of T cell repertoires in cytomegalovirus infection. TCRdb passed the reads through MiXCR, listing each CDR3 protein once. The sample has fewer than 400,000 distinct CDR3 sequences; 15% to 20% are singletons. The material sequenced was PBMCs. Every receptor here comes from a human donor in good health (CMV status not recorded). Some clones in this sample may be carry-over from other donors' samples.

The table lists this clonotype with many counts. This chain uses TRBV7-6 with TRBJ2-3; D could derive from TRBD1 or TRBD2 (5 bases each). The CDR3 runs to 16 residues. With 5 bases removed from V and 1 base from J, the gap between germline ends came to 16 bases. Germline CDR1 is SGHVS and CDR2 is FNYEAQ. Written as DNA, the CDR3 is TGTGCCAGCAGCCGGCCGAGGGGACGGGGCACAGATACGCAGTATTTT. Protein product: CASSRPRGRGTDTQYF.

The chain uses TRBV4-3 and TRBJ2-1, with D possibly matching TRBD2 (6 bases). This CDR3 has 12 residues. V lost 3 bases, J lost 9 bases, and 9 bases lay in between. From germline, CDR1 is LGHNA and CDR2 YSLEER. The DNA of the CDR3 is TGCGCCAGCAGCCACCTCGGGGGTGAGCAGTTCTTC. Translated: CASSHLGGEQFF.

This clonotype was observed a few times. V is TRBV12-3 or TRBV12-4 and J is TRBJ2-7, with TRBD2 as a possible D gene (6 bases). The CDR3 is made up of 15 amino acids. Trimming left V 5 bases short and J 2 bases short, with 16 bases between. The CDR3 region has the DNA TGTGCCAGCAGTCTTGTTAAGGGAGGTACCTACGAGCAGTACTTC. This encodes CASSLVKGGTYEQYF.

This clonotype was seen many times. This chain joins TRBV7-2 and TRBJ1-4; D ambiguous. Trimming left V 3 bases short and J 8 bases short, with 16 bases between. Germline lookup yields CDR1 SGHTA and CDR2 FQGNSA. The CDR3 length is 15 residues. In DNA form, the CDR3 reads TGTGCCAGCAGCTTTTTCACATCGGATGGGGAAAAACTGTTTTTT. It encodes CASSFFTSDGEKLFF.

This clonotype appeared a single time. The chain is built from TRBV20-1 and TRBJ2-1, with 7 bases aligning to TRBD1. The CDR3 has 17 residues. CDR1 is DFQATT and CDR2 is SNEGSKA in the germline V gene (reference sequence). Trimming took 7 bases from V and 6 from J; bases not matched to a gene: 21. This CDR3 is CSVGRAGMTGRVNEQFF. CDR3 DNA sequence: TGCAGTGTCGGGCGTGCGGGTATGACAGGGAGAGTCAATGAGCAGTTCTTC.

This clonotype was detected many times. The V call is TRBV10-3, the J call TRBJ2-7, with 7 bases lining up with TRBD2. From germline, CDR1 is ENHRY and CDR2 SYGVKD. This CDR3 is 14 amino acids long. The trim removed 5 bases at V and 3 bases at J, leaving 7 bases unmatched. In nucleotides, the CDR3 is TGTGCCATCAGTTCAACTAGCGTAGGCTACGAGCAGTACTTC. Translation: CAISSTSVGYEQYF.

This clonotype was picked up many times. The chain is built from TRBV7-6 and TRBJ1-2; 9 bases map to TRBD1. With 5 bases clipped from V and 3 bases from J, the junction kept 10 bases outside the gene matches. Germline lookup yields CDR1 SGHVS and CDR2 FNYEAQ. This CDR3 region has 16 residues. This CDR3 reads CASSATGGVDYYGYTF. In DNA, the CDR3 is TGTGCCAGCAGCGCAACAGGGGGCGTAGATTACTATGGCTACACCTTC.

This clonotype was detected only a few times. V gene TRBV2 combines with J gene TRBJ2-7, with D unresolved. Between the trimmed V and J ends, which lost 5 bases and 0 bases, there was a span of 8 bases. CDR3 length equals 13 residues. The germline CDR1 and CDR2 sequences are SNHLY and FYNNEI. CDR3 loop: CASSNLPSYEQYF. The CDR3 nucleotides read TGTGCCAGCAGTAACTTGCCCTCCTACGAGCAGTACTTC.

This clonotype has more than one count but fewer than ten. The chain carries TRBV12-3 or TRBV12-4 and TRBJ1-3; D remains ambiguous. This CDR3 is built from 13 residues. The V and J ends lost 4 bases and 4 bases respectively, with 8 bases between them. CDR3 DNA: TGTGCCAGCAGTTCGGACCGAGGAAACACCATATATTTT. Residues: CASSSDRGNTIYF.

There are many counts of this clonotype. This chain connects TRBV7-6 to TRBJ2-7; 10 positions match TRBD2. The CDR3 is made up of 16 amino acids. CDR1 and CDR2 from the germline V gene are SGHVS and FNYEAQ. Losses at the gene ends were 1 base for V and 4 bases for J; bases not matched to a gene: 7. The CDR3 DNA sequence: TGTGCCAGCAGCTTAGTCCCTAGCGGGAGTGGATACGAGCAGTACTTC. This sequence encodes CASSLVPSGSGYEQYF.

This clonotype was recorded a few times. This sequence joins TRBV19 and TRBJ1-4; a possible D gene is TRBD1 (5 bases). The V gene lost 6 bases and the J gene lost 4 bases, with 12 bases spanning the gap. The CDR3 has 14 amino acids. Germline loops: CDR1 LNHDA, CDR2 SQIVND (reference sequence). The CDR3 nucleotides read TGTGCCAGTAGGCTTAGGGGCAATAATGAAAAACTGTTTTTT. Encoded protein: CASRLRGNNEKLFF.

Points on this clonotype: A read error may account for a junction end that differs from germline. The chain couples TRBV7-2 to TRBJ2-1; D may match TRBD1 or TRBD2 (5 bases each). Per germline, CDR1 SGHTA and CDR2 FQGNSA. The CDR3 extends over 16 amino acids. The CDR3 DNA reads TGTGCCAGCAGCTTAGCCGGGACCGCCTCCCACAATGAGCAGTTCTTC. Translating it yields CASSLAGTASHNEQFF.

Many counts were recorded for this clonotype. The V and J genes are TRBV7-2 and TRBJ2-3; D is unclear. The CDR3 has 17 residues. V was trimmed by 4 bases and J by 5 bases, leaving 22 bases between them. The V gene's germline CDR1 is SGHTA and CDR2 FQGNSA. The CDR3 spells CASSSRGMFLVQDTQYF. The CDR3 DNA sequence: TGTGCCAGCAGCTCAAGAGGCATGTTCCTAGTCCAAGATACGCAGTATTTT.

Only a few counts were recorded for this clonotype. CDR3 amino acids: CASSRRIKTGTNNEKLFF. CDR3 coding DNA: TGTGCCAGCAGCAGAAGAATTAAAACCGGGACCAATAATGAAAAACTGTTTTTT. The chain uses TRBV7-8 and TRBJ1-4, with a tentative D call TRBD1 (5 bases). The germline V gene has CDR1 SGHVS and CDR2 FQNEAQ. V lost 5 bases to trimming and J lost 4 bases, with 23 bases between them. The CDR3 length is 18 residues.

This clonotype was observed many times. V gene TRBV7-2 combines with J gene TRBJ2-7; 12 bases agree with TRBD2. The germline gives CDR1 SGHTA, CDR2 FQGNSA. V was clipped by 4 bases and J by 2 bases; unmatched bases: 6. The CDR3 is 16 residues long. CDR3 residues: CASSSQTSGSTYEQYF. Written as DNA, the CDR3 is TGTGCCAGCAGCTCCCAGACTAGCGGGAGCACCTACGAGCAGTACTTC.

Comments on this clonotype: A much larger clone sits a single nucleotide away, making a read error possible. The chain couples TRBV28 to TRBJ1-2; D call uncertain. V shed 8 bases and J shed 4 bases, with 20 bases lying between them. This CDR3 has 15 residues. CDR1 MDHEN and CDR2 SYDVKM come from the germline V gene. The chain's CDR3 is CASCLLANPIYGYTF. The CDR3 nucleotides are TGTGCCAGCTGTCTCCTTGCCAACCCTATCTATGGCTACACCTTC.

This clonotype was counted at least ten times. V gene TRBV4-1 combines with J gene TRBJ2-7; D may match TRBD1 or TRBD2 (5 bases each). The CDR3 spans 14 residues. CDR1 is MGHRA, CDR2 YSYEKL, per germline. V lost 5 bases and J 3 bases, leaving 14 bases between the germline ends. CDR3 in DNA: TGCGCCAGCAGCAACCCGGGACGTAGCTACGAGCAGTACTTC. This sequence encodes CASSNPGRSYEQYF.

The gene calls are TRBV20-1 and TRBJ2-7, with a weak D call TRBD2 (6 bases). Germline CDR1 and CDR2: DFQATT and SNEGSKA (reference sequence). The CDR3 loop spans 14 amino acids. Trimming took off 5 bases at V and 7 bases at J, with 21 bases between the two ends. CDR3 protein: CSAPTRTTTGEQYF. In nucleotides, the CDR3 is TGCAGTGCTCCTACTAGGACTACCACCGGGGAGCAGTACTTC.

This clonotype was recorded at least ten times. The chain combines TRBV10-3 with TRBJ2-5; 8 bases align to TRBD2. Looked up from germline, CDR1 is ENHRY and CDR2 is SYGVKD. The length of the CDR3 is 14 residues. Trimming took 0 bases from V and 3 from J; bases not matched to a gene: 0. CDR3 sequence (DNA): TGTGCCATCAGTGAGTCGACTAGCGAAGAGACCCAGTACTTC. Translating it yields CAISESTSEETQYF.

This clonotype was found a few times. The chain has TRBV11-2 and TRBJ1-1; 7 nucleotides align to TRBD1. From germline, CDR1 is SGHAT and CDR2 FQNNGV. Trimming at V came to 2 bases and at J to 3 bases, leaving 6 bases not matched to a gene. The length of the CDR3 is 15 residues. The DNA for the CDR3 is TGTGCCAGCAGCTTACTTACCACAGGGGACACTGAAGCTTTCTTT. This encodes CASSLLTTGDTEAFF.